Below, 17 T cell receptor beta chains from the same sample are listed, as sequenced in a study of OX40 agonist ivuxolimab in advanced cancers. The assay was immunoSEQ multiplex PCR, and TCRdb's table has in-frame clones only and misses some. Among around 65,000 clones listed, about 90% were seen once. The material was CD4+ or CD8+ T cells sorted from blood, obtained in a trial of the OX40 agonist ivuxolimab. These TCRs come from an adult with an advanced solid tumor such as melanoma, head and neck, liver or kidney cancer.

This clone was found once. The chain employs TRBV5-1 and TRBJ2-3; D is tentatively TRBD1 or TRBD2 (5 bases each). The V and J ends lost 0 bases and 4 bases respectively, with 12 bases between them. Germline CDR1 is SGHRS and CDR2 is YFSETQ. This CDR3 is 15 amino acids long. Here the CDR3 DNA reads TGCGCCAGCAGCTTGGCGGCGAGGGGTGCAGATACGCAGTATTTT. This encodes CASSLAARGADTQYF.

The rearrangement uses TRBV7-2 and TRBJ1-4; D may be TRBD1 (5 bases). Trimming took off 1 base at V and 5 bases at J, with 11 bases between the two ends. This CDR3 is 15 amino acids long. Germline V gene sequence: CDR1 SGHTA, CDR2 FQGNSA. The CDR3 spells CASSLVPGPNEKLFF. DNA of the CDR3: TGTGCCAGCAGCTTAGTGCCAGGGCCAAATGAAAAACTGTTTTTT.

The chain couples TRBV28 to TRBJ2-7; possibly TRBD1 or TRBD2 for D (5 bases each). The CDR3 runs to 15 residues. With 7 bases removed from V and 0 bases from J, the gap between germline ends came to 16 bases. Germline CDR1 is MDHEN and CDR2 is SYDVKM. The CDR3 protein is CASIPGAGSSYEQYF. The CDR3, as DNA: TGTGCCAGCATTCCCGGGGCAGGGAGCTCCTACGAGCAGTACTTC.

The V call is TRBV4-2, the J call TRBJ2-3; D is undetermined. From germline, CDR1 is LGHNA and CDR2 YNFKEQ. This CDR3 contains 12 residues. Trimming removed 1 base from V and 6 bases from J, with 5 bases in between. The chain's CDR3 is CASSQVEDTQYF. Here the CDR3 DNA reads TGTGCCAGCAGCCAAGTGGAGGATACGCAGTATTTT.

The rearrangement links TRBV7-9 to TRBJ2-2, with 12 nucleotides matching TRBD2. The CDR3 extends over 17 amino acids. V was pared by 5 bases and J by 5 bases, with 9 bases of the junction left unmatched. Germline V CDR1 and CDR2: SEHNR, FQNEAQ (reference sequence). Written as DNA, the CDR3 is TGTGCCAGCAGCGACGGACTAGCGGGAATAGGGACCGGGGAGCTGTTTTTT. It specifies CASSDGLAGIGTGELFF.

The chain recombines TRBV18 with TRBJ2-7; TRBD1 agrees at 9 bases. From germline, CDR1 is KGHSH and CDR2 LQKENI. Unmatched junction bases numbered 8, after V lost 6 bases and J lost 2 bases. This CDR3 region has 15 residues. The chain's CDR3 is CASSPGTGKTYEQYF. The CDR3 region has the DNA TGTGCCAGCTCCCCCGGGACAGGGAAGACCTACGAGCAGTACTTC.

V usage is TRBV2 and J usage is TRBJ2-1, with no clear D. Trimming pared 5 bases from V and 3 bases from J, leaving 11 bases between. This CDR3 spans 14 amino acids. Looked up from germline, CDR1 is SNHLY and CDR2 is FYNNEI. The CDR3 nucleotides are TGTGCCAGCAGTTCGGGCGGCGGCTACAATGAGCAGTTCTTC. Translated, it gives CASSSGGGYNEQFF. Variable domain in full (rest from reference TRBV2 and TRBJ2-1): EPEVTQTPSHQVTQMGQEVILRCVPISNHLYFYWYRQILGQKVEFLVSFYNNEISEKSEIFDDQFSVERPDGSNFTLKIRSTKLEDSAMYFCASSSGGGYNEQFFGPGTRLTVL.

A few counts support this clone. J is TRBJ1-2 and V is TRBV4-3; D might be TRBD1 (5 bases). The CDR3 is 15 residues long. The V end was cut by 3 bases, the J end by 4 bases, with 15 bases between. Germline CDR1 and CDR2: LGHNA and YSLEER. The CDR3 DNA reads TGCGCCAGCAGCCACCGTCTCGGGACGGGCTATGGCTACACCTTC. Its translation: CASSHRLGTGYGYTF.

The chain combines TRBV7-9 with TRBJ2-7; a weak D match, TRBD1 (5 bases). Germline CDR1 is SEHNR and CDR2 is FQNEAQ (reference sequence). The CDR3 length is 14 residues. The ends were cut back, 1 base at V and 2 bases at J, with 9 bases in the middle. CDR3 DNA sequence: TGTGCCAGCAGCTTAGAGGCAGGGACCTACGAGCAGTACTTC. Translated, it gives CASSLEAGTYEQYF.

This chain uses TRBV19 with TRBJ2-1; D might be TRBD2 (6 bases). This CDR3 has 13 amino acids. From germline, CDR1 is LNHDA and CDR2 SQIVND (reference sequence). The CDR3 is CATRGLLSNEQFF. CDR3 bases: TGTGCTACGCGGGGACTCTTATCCAATGAGCAGTTCTTC. Complete variable domain (other parts from reference TRBV19 and TRBJ2-1): DGGITQSPKYLFRKEGQNVTLSCEQNLNHDAMYWYRQDPGQGLRLIYYSQIVNDFQKGDIAEGYSVSREKKESFPLTVTSAQKNPTAFYLCATRGLLSNEQFFGPGTRLTVL.

The chain employs TRBV5-1 and TRBJ2-6, with D hard to call. Trimming pared 0 bases from V and 1 base from J, leaving 2 bases between. In germline, CDR1 is SGHRS, CDR2 YFSETQ. The CDR3 covers 14 residues. As DNA, the CDR3 is TGCGCCAGCAGCTTGGTATCTGGGGCCAACGTCCTGACTTTC. As protein: CASSLVSGANVLTF.

The rearrangement links TRBV5-8 to TRBJ2-3; the D is unclear. The CDR3 consists of 13 residues. CDR1 is SGHTS and CDR2 is YDEGEE in the germline V gene. The V gene lost 2 bases and the J gene lost 7 bases, with 11 bases spanning the gap. CDR3 region: CASSLSRSNTQYF. The CDR3 bases are TGTGCCAGCAGCTTATCGAGATCGAATACGCAGTATTTT. Variable domain in full (rest from reference TRBV5-8 and TRBJ2-3): EAGVTQSPTHLIKTRGQQATLRCSPISGHTSVYWYQQALGLGLQFLLWYDEGEERNRGNFPPRFSGRQFPNYSSELNVNALELEDSALYLCASSLSRSNTQYFGPGTRLTVL.

V usage is TRBV13 and J usage is TRBJ2-2; TRBD1 agrees at 7 bases. The length of the CDR3 is 15 residues. Germline CDR1 is PRHDT and CDR2 is FYEKMQ (reference sequence). J gave up 0 bases and V 6 bases, and 4 bases lay outside the gene matches. CDR3 region: CASRRTGSNTGELFF. The CDR3 DNA reads TGTGCCAGCAGACGGACAGGATCGAACACCGGGGAGCTGTTTTTT.

The chain has TRBV28 and TRBJ2-1; the D gene is possibly TRBD2 (7 bases). Germline V gene sequence: CDR1 MDHEN, CDR2 SYDVKM. CDR3 length: 16 amino acids. Deletions cut 8 bases from V and 0 bases from J, with 17 bases between. As DNA, the CDR3 is TGTGCCAGCCGCCCCGGGGGAGGGGGCTCCTACAATGAGCAGTTCTTC. As protein: CASRPGGGGSYNEQFF.

The V gene is TRBV10-1, the J gene TRBJ1-3, with D hard to call. This CDR3 is built from 11 residues. Germline V CDR1 and CDR2: WNHNN, SYGVQD (reference sequence). The V and J ends lost 9 bases and 1 base respectively, with 4 bases between them. CDR3 sequence reads: CASHSGNTIYF. The CDR3 bases are TGCGCCAGTCATTCTGGAAACACCATATATTTT.

J is TRBJ1-3 and V is TRBV5-1, with D unclear. The CDR3 spans 16 residues. Germline V gene data show CDR1 as SGHRS and CDR2 as YFSETQ. The V end lost 0 bases, the J end lost 3 bases, and 13 bases lay between the germline ends. CDR3 nucleotide sequence: TGCGCCAGCAGCTTGGCCGGCGGGAAGTATGGAAACACCATATATTTT. Encoded protein: CASSLAGGKYGNTIYF.

This chain links TRBV27 with TRBJ2-1; no firm D call. With 4 bases removed from V and 4 bases from J, the gap between germline ends came to 17 bases. The CDR3 loop spans 16 amino acids. Germline lookup yields CDR1 MNHEY and CDR2 SMNVEV (reference sequence). This CDR3 reads CASSSRVGRHYNEQFF. The CDR3 DNA follows: TGTGCCAGCAGTTCCCGTGTGGGCAGGCATTACAATGAGCAGTTCTTC.